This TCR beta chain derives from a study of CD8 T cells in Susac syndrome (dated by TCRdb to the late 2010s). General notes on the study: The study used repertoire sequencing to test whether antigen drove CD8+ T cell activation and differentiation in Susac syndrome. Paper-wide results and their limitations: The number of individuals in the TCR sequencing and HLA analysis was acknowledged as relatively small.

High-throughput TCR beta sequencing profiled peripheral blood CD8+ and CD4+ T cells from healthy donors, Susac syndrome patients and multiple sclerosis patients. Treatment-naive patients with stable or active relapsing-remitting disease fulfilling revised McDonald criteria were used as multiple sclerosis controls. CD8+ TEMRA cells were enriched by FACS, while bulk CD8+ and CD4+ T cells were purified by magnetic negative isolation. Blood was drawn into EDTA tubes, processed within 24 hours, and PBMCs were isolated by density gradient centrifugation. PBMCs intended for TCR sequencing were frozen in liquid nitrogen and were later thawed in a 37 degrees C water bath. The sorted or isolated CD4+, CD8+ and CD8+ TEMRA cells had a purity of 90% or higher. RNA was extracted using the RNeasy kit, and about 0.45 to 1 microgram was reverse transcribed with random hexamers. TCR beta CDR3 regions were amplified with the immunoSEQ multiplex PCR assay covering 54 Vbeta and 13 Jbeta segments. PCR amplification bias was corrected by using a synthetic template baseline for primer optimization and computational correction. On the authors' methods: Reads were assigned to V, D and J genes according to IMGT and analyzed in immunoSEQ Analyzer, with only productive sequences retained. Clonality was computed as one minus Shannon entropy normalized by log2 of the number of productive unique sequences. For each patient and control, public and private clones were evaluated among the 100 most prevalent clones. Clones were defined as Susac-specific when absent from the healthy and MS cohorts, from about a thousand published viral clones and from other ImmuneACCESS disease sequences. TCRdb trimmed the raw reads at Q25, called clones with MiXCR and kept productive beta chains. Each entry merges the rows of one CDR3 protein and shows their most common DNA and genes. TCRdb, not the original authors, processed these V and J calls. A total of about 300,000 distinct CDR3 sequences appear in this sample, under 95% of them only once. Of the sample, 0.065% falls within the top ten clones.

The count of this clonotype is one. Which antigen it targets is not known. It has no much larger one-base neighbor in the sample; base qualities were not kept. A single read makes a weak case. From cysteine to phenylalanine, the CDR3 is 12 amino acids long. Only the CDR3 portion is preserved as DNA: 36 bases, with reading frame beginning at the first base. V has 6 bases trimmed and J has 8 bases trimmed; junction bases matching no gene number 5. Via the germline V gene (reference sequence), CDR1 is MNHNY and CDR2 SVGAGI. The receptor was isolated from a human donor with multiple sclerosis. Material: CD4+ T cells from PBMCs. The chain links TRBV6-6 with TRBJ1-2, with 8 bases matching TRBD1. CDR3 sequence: CASSQGAGGYTF. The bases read TGTGCCAGCAGCCAGGGGGCAGGGGGCTACACCTTC.